This T cell receptor beta chain was sequenced during a study of beta chain features in type 1 diabetes. As every portion of the isolated RNA was reverse transcribed, the sequencing read expressed TCRB transcripts. Repertoires were generated with immunoSEQ multiplex PCR, while TCRdb's copy carries only in-frame clones and drops some. The sample consists of around 240,000 clones, around 9.6% of them appearing once. The germline V gene has CDR1 MNHEY and CDR2 SMNVEV (reference sequence). Trimming stripped 6 bases from V and 4 bases from J, with 21 bases between. The CDR3 spans 16 residues. The sample holds many counts of this clone. The antigen is undetermined. Study results and limitations: Type 1 diabetes patients showed fewer insertions and more deletions at VDJ junctions.

The chain employs TRBV27 and TRBJ1-2; D possibly corresponds to TRBD1 (6 bases). The sequence derives from a young woman in good health. Sequenced input: naive CD4+ T cells from blood. CDR3 bases: TGTGCCAGCAGCTCATCCGGGACACCGGTCGGCTATGGCTACACCTTC. Its translation is CASSSSGTPVGYGYTF.